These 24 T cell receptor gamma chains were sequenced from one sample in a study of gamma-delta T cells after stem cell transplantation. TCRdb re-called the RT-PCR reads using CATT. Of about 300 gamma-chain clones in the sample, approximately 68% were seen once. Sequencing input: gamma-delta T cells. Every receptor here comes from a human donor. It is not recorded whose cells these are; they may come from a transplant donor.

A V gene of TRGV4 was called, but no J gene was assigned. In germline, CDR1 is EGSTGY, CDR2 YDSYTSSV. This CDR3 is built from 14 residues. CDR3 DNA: TGTGCCACCTGGGATGGGCTCATGCCCGTGATCAAGACCTTT. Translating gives CATWDGLMPVIKTF.

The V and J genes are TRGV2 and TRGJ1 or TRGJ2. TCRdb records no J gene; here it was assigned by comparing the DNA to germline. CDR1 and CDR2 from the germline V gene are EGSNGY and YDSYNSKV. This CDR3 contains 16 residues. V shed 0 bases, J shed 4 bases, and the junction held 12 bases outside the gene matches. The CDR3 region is CATWDGPELNYYKKLF. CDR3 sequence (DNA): TGTGCCACCTGGGACGGGCCCGAATTGAACTATTATAAGAAACTCTTT.

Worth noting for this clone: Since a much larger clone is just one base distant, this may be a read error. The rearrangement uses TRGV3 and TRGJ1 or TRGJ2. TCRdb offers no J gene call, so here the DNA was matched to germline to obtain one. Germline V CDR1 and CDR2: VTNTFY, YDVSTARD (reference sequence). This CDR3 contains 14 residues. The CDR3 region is CATGDRLGGYKKLF. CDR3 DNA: TGTGCCACCGGGGACAGGCTAGGGGGGTATAAGAAACTCTTT.

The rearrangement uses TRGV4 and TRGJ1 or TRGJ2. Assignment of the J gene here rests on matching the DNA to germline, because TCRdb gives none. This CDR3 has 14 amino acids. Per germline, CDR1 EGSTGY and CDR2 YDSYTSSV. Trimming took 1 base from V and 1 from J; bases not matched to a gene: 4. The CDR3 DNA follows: TGTGCCACCTGGGATGGCATTAATTATTATAAGAAACTCTTT. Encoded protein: CATWDGINYYKKLF.

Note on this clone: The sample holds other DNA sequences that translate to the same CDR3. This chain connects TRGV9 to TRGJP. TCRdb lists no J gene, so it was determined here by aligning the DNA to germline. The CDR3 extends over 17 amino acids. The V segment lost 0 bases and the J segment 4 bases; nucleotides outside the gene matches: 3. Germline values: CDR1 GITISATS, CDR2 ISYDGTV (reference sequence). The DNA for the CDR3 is TGTGCCTTGTGGGAGGTGCCCCAAGAGTTGGGCAAAAAAATCAAGGTATTT. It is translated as CALWEVPQELGKKIKVF.

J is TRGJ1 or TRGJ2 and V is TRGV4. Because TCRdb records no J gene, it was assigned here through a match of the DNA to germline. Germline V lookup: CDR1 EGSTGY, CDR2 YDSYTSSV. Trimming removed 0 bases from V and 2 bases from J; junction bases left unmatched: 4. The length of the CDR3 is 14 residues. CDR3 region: CATWDGLDYYKKLF. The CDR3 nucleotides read TGTGCCACCTGGGATGGGCTGGATTATTATAAGAAACTCTTT.

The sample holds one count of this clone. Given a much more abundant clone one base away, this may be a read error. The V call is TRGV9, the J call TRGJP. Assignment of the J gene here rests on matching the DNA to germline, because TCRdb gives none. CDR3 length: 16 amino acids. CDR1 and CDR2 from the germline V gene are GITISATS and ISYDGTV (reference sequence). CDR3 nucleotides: TGTACCTTGTGGGAGATCCAAGAGTTGGGCAAAAAAATCAAGGTATTT. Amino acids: CTLWEIQELGKKIKVF.

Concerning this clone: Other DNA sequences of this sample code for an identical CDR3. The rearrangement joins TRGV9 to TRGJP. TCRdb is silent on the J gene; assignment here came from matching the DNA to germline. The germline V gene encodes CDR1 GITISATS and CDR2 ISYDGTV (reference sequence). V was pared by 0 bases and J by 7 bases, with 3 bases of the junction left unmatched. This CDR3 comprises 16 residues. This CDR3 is CALWEVLELGKKIKVF. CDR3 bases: TGTGCCTTGTGGGAGGTGCTCGAGTTGGGCAAAAAAATCAAGGTATTT.

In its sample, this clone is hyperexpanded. The DNA of the CDR3 is TGTGCCTTGTGGGACGCACAAGAGTTGGGCAAAAAAATCAAGGTATTT. It encodes CALWDAQELGKKIKVF. The chain uses TRGV9 and TRGJP. TCRdb is silent on the J gene; assignment here came from matching the DNA to germline. Germline V gene sequence: CDR1 GITISATS, CDR2 ISYDGTV (reference sequence). The CDR3 is made up of 16 amino acids. The ends lost 4 bases at V and 4 bases at J; junction bases unmatched: 4.

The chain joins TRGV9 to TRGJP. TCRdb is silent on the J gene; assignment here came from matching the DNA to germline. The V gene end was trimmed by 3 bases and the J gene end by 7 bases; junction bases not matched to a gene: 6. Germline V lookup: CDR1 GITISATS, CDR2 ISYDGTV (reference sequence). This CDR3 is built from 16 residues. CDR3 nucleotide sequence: TGTGCCTTGTGGGAGTCTTCGGAGTTGGGCAAAAAAATCAAGGTATTT. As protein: CALWESSELGKKIKVF.

The CDR3 DNA reads TGTGCCTTGTGGGACCCGCAAGAGTTGGGCAAAAAAATCAAGGTATTT. This codes for CALWDPQELGKKIKVF. The chain links TRGV9 to TRGJP. The J gene was not available in TCRdb and was assigned here by matching the DNA to germline segments. The V and J ends lost 4 bases and 3 bases, in that order; junction bases with no gene match: 3. Germline values: CDR1 GITISATS, CDR2 ISYDGTV (reference sequence). This CDR3 has 16 residues.

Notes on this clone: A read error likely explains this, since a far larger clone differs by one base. The CDR3 coding sequence is TGTGCCACCTGGGACGGGATAAGGAGTGATTGGATCAAGACGTTT. Its translation is CATWDGIRSDWIKTF. The chain uses TRGV2 and TRGJP2. Matching the DNA to germline supplied the J gene, which TCRdb does not give. The germline CDR1 and CDR2 sequences are EGSNGY and YDSYNSKV. The CDR3 contains 15 residues. The junction had 6 bases not matched to a gene; V was cut back by 0 bases and J by 5 bases.

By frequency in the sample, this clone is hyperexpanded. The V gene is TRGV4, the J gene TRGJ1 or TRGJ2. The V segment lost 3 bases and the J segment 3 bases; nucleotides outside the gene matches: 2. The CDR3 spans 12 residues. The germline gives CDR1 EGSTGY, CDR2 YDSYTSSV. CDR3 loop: CATWDTYYKKLF. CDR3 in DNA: TGTGCCACCTGGGATACTTATTATAAGAAACTCTTT.

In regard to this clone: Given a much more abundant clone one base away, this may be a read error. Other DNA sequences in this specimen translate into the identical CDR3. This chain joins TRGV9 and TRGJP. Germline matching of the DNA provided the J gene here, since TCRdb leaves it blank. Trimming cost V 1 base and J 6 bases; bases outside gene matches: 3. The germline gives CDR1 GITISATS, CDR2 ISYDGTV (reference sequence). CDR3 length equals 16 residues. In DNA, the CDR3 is TGTGCCTTGTGGGAGGTTCGAGAGTTGGGCAAAAAAATCAAGGTATTT. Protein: CALWEVRELGKKIKVF.

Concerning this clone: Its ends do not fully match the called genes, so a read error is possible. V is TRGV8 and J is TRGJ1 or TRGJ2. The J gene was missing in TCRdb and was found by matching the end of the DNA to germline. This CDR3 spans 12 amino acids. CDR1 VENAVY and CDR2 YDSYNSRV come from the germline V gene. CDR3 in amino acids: CATRDFYYKKLF. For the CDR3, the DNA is TGTGCCACCCGGGATTTCTATTATAAGAAACTCTTT.

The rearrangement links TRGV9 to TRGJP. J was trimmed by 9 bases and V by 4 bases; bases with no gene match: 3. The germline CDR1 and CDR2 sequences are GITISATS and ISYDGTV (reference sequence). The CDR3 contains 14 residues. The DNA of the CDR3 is TGTGCCTTGTGGGAAGGGTTGGGCAAAAAAATCAAGGTATTT. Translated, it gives CALWEGLGKKIKVF.

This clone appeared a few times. This chain's CDR3 is CALWVKELGKKIKVF. CDR3 sequence (DNA): TGTGCCTTGTGGGTGAAAGAGTTGGGCAAAAAAATCAAGGTATTT. The chain joins TRGV9 to TRGJP. The J gene, absent from TCRdb, was called here by matching the DNA to germline. J was trimmed by 5 bases and V by 5 bases; bases with no gene match: 3. This CDR3 region has 15 residues. The germline V gene has CDR1 GITISATS and CDR2 ISYDGTV (reference sequence).

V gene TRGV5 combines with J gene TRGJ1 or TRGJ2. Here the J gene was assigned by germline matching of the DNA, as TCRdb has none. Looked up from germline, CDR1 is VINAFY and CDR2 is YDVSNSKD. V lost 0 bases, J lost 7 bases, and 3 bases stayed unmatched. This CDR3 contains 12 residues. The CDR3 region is CATWDRRYKKLF. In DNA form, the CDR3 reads TGTGCCACCTGGGACAGGCGGTATAAGAAACTCTTT.

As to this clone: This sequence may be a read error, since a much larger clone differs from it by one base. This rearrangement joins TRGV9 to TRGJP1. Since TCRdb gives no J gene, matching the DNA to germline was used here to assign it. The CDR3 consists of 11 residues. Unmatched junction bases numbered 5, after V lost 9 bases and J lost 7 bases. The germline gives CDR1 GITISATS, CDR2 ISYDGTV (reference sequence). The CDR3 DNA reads TGTGCCTTGGGTTATGGTTGGTTCAAGATATTT. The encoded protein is CALGYGWFKIF.

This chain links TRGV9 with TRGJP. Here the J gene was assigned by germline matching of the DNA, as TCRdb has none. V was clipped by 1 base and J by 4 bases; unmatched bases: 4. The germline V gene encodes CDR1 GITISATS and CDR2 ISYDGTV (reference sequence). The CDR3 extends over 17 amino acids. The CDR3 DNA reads TGTGCCTTGTGGGAGGTACTACAAGAGTTGGGCAAAAAAATCAAGGTATTT. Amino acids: CALWEVLQELGKKIKVF.

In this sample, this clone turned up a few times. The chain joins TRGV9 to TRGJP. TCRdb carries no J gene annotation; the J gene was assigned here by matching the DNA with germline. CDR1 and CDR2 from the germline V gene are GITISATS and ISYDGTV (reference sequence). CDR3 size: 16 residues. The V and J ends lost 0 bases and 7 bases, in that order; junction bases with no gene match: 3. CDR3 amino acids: CALWEVWELGKKIKVF. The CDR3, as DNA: TGTGCCTTGTGGGAGGTGTGGGAGTTGGGCAAAAAAATCAAGGTATTT.

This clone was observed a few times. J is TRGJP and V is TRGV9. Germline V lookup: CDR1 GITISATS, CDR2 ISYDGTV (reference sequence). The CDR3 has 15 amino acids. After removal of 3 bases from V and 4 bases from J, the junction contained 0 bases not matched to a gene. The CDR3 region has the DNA TGTGCCTTGTGGGAGCAAGAGTTGGGCAAAAAAATCAAGGTATTT. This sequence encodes CALWEQELGKKIKVF.

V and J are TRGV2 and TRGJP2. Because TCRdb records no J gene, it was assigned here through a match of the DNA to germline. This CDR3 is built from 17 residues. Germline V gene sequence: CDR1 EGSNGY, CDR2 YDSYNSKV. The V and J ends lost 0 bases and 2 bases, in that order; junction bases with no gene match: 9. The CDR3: CATWDGPFRSSDWIKTF. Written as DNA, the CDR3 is TGTGCCACCTGGGACGGGCCGTTTAGGAGTAGTGATTGGATCAAGACGTTT.

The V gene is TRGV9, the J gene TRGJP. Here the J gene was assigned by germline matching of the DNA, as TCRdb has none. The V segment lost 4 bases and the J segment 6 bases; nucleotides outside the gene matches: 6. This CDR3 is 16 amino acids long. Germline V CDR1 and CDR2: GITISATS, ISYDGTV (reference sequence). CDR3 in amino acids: CALWDLRELGKKIKVF. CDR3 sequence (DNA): TGTGCCTTGTGGGATCTTAGAGAGTTGGGCAAAAAAATCAAGGTATTT.